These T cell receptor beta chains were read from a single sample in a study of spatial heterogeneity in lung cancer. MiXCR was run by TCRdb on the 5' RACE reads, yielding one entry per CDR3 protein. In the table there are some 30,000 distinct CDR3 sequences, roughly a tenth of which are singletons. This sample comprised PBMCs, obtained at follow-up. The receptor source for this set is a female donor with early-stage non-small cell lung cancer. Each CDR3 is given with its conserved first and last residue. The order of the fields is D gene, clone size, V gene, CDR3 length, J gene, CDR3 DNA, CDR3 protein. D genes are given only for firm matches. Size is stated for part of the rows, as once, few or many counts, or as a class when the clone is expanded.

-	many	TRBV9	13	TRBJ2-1	TGTGCCAGCAGCCCGCCGCCCCGCAATGAGCAGTTCTTC	CASSPPPRNEQFF
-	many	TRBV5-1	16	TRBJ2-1	TGCGCCAGCAGCTTGGCGGGAAGAAGGTCCTACAATGAGCAGTTCTTC	CASSLAGRRSYNEQFF
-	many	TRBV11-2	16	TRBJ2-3	TGTGCCAGCAGCTTAGTCGGGGGATCTAGCACAGATACGCAGTATTTT	CASSLVGGSSTDTQYF
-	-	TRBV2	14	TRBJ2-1	TGTGCCAGCATCCCCCAGGGCTCCTACAATGAGCAGTTCTTC	CASIPQGSYNEQFF
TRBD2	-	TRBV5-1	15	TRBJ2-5	TGCGCCAGCAGCTCCGGGACTAGGAATGGAGAGACCCAGTACTTC	CASSSGTRNGETQYF
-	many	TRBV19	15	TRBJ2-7	TGTGCCAGTAGTATAGTCGGGCGAAGAGCTGGGGAGCAGTACTTC	CASSIVGRRAGEQYF
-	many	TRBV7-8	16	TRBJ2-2	TGTGCCAGCAGCCCCCGGCCGGGAGCGAACACCGGGGAGCTGTTTTTT	CASSPRPGANTGELFF
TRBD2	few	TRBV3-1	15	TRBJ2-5	TGTGCCAGCAGCCCCTCACAGACTAGCGGAGAGACCCAGTACTTC	CASSPSQTSGETQYF
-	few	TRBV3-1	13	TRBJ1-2	TGTGCCAGCAGCCAAACCCGCCAGGACTCCTACACCTTC	CASSQTRQDSYTF
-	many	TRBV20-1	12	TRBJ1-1	TGCAGTGCATACAGGGATGCCACTGAAGCTTTCTTT	CSAYRDATEAFF
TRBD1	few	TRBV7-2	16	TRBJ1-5	TGTGCCAGCAGCTTAGGAGTCGGGACAGTTAGTCAGCCCCAGCATTTT	CASSLGVGTVSQPQHF
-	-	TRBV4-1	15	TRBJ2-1	TGCGCCAGCAGCCCAGGGCCAGGGGAAAACAATGAGCAGTTCTTC	CASSPGPGENNEQFF
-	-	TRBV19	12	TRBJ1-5	TGTGCCAGTAGTCTTAGGGACCAGCCCCAGCATTTT	CASSLRDQPQHF
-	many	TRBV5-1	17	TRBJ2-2	TGCGCCAGCAGCTTGGTTTCTATCGTTTCGAACACCGGGGAGCTGTTTTTT	CASSLVSIVSNTGELFF
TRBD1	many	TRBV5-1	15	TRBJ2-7	TGCGCCAGCAGCCCCGGGACAGGTTTGAGAGACGAGCAGTACTTC	CASSPGTGLRDEQYF
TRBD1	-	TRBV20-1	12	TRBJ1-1	TGCAGTGCTAGAGACGACAGGGCTGAAGCTTTCTTT	CSARDDRAEAFF
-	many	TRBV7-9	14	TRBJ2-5	TGTGCCAGCAGCCGAAGGGGAAACCAAGAGACCCAGTACTTC	CASSRRGNQETQYF
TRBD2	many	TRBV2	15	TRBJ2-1	TGTGCCAGCAGTGAAGGGACTAGCGGGGGAAATGAGCAGTTCTTC	CASSEGTSGGNEQFF
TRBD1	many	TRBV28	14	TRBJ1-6	TGTGCCAGCAGTGTTGGGACAGGGGGTTCACCCCTCCACTTT	CASSVGTGGSPLHF
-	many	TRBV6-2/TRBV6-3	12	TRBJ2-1	TGTGCCAGCAGTTACGTAGATGATGAGCAGTTCTTC	CASSYVDDEQFF
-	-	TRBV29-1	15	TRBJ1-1	TGCAGCGTTGGCCGGGGCCGGGGGGCGAACACTGAAGCTTTCTTT	CSVGRGRGANTEAFF
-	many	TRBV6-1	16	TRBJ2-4	TGTGCCAGCAGTGAAGGGGTTGGGGGAGCCAAAAACATTCAGTACTTC	CASSEGVGGAKNIQYF
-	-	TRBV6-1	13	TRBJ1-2	TGTGCCAGCAGTGACCCCGCAACGGGTGGCTACACCTTC	CASSDPATGGYTF
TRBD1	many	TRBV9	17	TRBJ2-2	TGTGCCAGCAGCGCCGCCCGGACAGGAGGTGACACCGGGGAGCTGTTTTTT	CASSAARTGGDTGELFF
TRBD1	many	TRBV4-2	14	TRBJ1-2	TGTGCCAGCAGCCAGGACAGGGCTGCCTATGGCTACACCTTC	CASSQDRAAYGYTF
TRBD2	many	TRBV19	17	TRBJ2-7	TGTGCCAGTAGTATAGGAGGGCTAGCGGGGGACTCCTACGAGCAGTACTTC	CASSIGGLAGDSYEQYF
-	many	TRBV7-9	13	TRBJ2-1	TGTGCCAGCAGCTTCGGGGGCCCTAATGAGCAGTTCTTC	CASSFGGPNEQFF
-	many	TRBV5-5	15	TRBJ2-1	TGTGCCTCCACGCGGCGGCAAGACTCCTACAATGAGCAGTTCTTC	CASTRRQDSYNEQFF
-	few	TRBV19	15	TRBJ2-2	TGTGCCACAAAATCGACAGCTGCGAACACCGGGGAGCTGTTTTTT	CATKSTAANTGELFF
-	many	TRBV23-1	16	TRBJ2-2	TGCGCCAGCAGCCACGGGTCCCCGCGTCTCACCGGGGAGCTGTTTTTT	CASSHGSPRLTGELFF
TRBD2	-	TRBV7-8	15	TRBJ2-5	TGTGCCAGCAGCGTTAGCGGGGGCCAACAAGAGACCCAGTACTTC	CASSVSGGQQETQYF